The rows below give T cell receptor beta chains drawn from one sample of a study of immune cell composition in non-small cell lung cancer. TCRdb's copy holds only in-frame clones and misses some; the assay was immunoSEQ multiplex PCR. In the table there are approximately 13,000 clones, about 84% of which are singletons. Input material: lung tumor tissue. These receptors all stem from a human donor with non-small cell lung cancer. Each CDR3 is given with its conserved first and last residue. The order of the fields is D gene, clone size, V gene, J gene, CDR3 DNA, CDR3 protein. The D gene is left open where the match is weak. Clone size appears in some rows only: once, few, many, or a class for an expanded clone.

>.|.|TRBV7-9|TRBJ2-7
TGTGCCAGCAGCCCACCCCAGGGAACCAACGAGCAGTACTTC
CASSPPQGTNEQYF
>.|once|TRBV18|TRBJ2-7
TGTGCCAGCTCACCACGCAACGACGCCTACGAGCAGTACTTC
CASSPRNDAYEQYF
>.|few|TRBV20-1|TRBJ2-1
TGCAGTGCTAGAAGGGGGACGGACTTCTTC
CSARRGTDFF
>.|.|TRBV27|TRBJ2-5
TGTGCCAGCAGTCACACAAGCCGGGCCATTCTAAAAGAGACCCAGTACTTC
CASSHTSRAILKETQYF
>.|.|TRBV5-1|TRBJ2-1
TGCGCCAGCAGCTTGGTTGCTAACCTATACAATGAGCAGTTCTTC
CASSLVANLYNEQFF
>.|.|TRBV11-2|TRBJ2-7
TGTGCCAGCAGCTTAGACGGGACACAAGTCCACGAGCAGTACTTC
CASSLDGTQVHEQYF
>TRBD2|.|TRBV4-3|TRBJ2-4
TGCGCCAGCAGCCCCGAGGGTGGTCGGCGGGAGGGGATAAAAAACATTCAGTACTTC
CASSPEGGRREGIKNIQYF
>.|.|TRBV7-9|TRBJ2-2
TGTGCCAGCAGCTTAGGGAGGGAGACGAACACCGGGGAGCTGTTTTTT
CASSLGRETNTGELFF
>TRBD1|.|TRBV29-1|TRBJ2-5
TGCAGCGTTAAGGGACAGCAAGAGACCCAGTACTTC
CSVKGQQETQYF
>TRBD2|.|TRBV9|TRBJ2-1
TGTGCCAGCAGCGTAGATCTAGCGGGAGTGAGTGAGCAGTTCTTC
CASSVDLAGVSEQFF
>TRBD1|.|TRBV10-2|TRBJ1-5
TGCGCCAGCAGGGCCGGGACAGGGTTGGGCAATCAGCCCCAGCATTTT
CASRAGTGLGNQPQHF
>.|.|TRBV7-3|TRBJ2-6
TGTGCCAGCAGCTGGGACGAGGCCAACGTCCTGACTTTC
CASSWDEANVLTF
>.|.|TRBV28|TRBJ2-1
TGTGCCAGCAGTCGACTCACCTGGGAGCAGTTCTTC
CASSRLTWEQFF
>TRBD2|.|TRBV30|TRBJ2-4
TGTGCCTGGAGTGGCGGGAGAGGTTCCAAAAACATTCAGTACTTC
CAWSGGRGSKNIQYF
>.|.|TRBV6-1|TRBJ1-1
TGTGCCAGCAGGTCCAGGGCTGAAGCTTTCTTT
CASRSRAEAFF
>.|once|TRBV7-2|TRBJ2-3
TGTGCCAGCAGCTTAGGGATCGGTCGGGGCCCAGATACGCAGTATTTT
CASSLGIGRGPDTQYF
>.|.|TRBV9|TRBJ1-4
TGTGCCAGCAGTCAGACCGGGACCCGGACGGAAAAACTGTTTTTT
CASSQTGTRTEKLFF
>TRBD2|once|TRBV5-4|TRBJ2-1
TGTGCCAGCAGCTTAACTAGCGGGAGTAAGGAGCAGTTCTTC
CASSLTSGSKEQFF
>.|.|TRBV6-1|TRBJ2-2
TGTGCCAGTTCCGGGCCACAGGGATACACCGGGGAGCTGTTTTTT
CASSGPQGYTGELFF
>.|.|TRBV18|TRBJ1-5
TGTGCCAGCTCCGAGGGGCAGCAGCCCCAGCATTTT
CASSEGQQPQHF
>.|few|TRBV30|TRBJ1-3
TGTGCCTGGAGTGCGGCAGGGGTCGGGAACACCATATATTTT
CAWSAAGVGNTIYF
>.|.|TRBV18|TRBJ1-1
TGTGCCAGCTCCCCGCGGCGGGGCGGAGAAGCTTTCTTT
CASSPRRGGEAFF
>.|.|TRBV28|TRBJ2-3
TGTGCCAGCAGAGGGGACATAAACCCTAGCACAGATACGCAGTATTTT
CASRGDINPSTDTQYF
>TRBD1|.|TRBV6-6|TRBJ1-5
TGTGCCAGCAGTGGACAGGGGGTCGGTAGCAATCAGCCCCAGCATTTT
CASSGQGVGSNQPQHF
>.|.|TRBV5-6|TRBJ1-2
TGTGCCAGCAGTTACAGGGATGGCTACACCTTC
CASSYRDGYTF
>.|.|TRBV14|TRBJ2-7
TGTGCCAGCAGCCAAGACAGATCCTACGAGCAGTACTTC
CASSQDRSYEQYF
>TRBD2|large|TRBV7-9|TRBJ2-4
TGTGCCAGCAGCTTAGAAATGGGGAGGGAAAACATTCAGTACTTC
CASSLEMGRENIQYF
>.|.|TRBV5-6|TRBJ2-4
TGTGCCAGCAGCTTCTCTCTCCAGGGGGCCAAAAACATTCAGTACTTC
CASSFSLQGAKNIQYF
>TRBD1|.|TRBV7-9|TRBJ1-1
TGTGCCAGCAGCTGGGGACAGGCGAACACTGAAGCTTTCTTT
CASSWGQANTEAFF
>.|few|TRBV19|TRBJ1-5
TGTGCCAGTAGTCCCCGGACAGATTATAGCAATCAGCCCCAGCATTTT
CASSPRTDYSNQPQHF
>TRBD2|.|TRBV4-3|TRBJ2-7
TGCGCCAGCAGCCAAGCAGCGGGAGGGCCGATCCACGAGCAGTACTTC
CASSQAAGGPIHEQYF
>.|.|TRBV27|TRBJ2-3
TGTGCCAGCAGTTTATGGGGGCTTGGGACAGATACGCAGTATTTT
CASSLWGLGTDTQYF
>.|once|TRBV10-3|TRBJ2-7
TGTGCCACCGCTAGACAGAACTCCTACGAGCAGTACTTC
CATARQNSYEQYF
>.|.|TRBV6-5|TRBJ1-5
TGTGCCAGCAGTTGGGTAGGGGGCAATCAGCCCCAGCATTTT
CASSWVGGNQPQHF
>TRBD2|.|TRBV27|TRBJ2-3
TGTGCCAGCAGTTTCCACCTAGCGGATCGCACAGATACGCAGTATTTT
CASSFHLADRTDTQYF
>.|.|TRBV28|TRBJ1-1
TGTGCCACCATTCGGGGTGGAGACACTGAAGCTTTCTTT
CATIRGGDTEAFF
>TRBD2|.|TRBV7-3|TRBJ2-2
TGTGCCAGCAGCTTAGGGGCTAGCGGGCTAAACACCGGGGAGCTGTTTTTT
CASSLGASGLNTGELFF
>TRBD2|.|TRBV11-2|TRBJ2-4
TGTGCCAGCAGCTTCCCCGGGACTAGCGGACAAGAGTACTTC
CASSFPGTSGQEYF
>.|.|TRBV18|TRBJ1-1
TGTGCCAGCTCCTATACCTGGCAGGTTGAAGCTTTCTTT
CASSYTWQVEAFF
>.|.|TRBV5-4|TRBJ2-5
TGTGCCAGCAGGCATGTTCCCGGGGAGACCCAGTACTTC
CASRHVPGETQYF
>TRBD2|.|TRBV6-5|TRBJ2-7
TGTGCCAGCAGTTTTGGGCGGGAGGGCTCCTACGAGCAGTACTTC
CASSFGREGSYEQYF
>.|.|TRBV10-3|TRBJ1-1
TGTGCCATCAGTGAGTCCCCCAGGGAAAGCACTGAAGCTTTCTTT
CAISESPRESTEAFF
>.|.|TRBV21-1|TRBJ2-3
TGTGCCAGCAGTGTCAAAGTAGTCATGCAAGATACGCAGTATTTT
CASSVKVVMQDTQYF
>.|.|TRBV27|TRBJ2-7
TGTGCCAGCCGGTCTTACGAGCAGTACTTC
CASRSYEQYF
>.|few|TRBV5-1|TRBJ1-1
TGCGCCAGCAGCTTGGCCTCGTTCGCCATGAACACTGAAGCTTTCTTT
CASSLASFAMNTEAFF
>TRBD1|.|TRBV6-5|TRBJ2-1
TGTGCCAGCAGTTACCGGGACAGGGGAGTAAATGAGCAGTTCTTC
CASSYRDRGVNEQFF
>TRBD2|.|TRBV11-3|TRBJ2-3
TGTGCCAGCAGCTTAGGGACTAGGGGAGATACGCAGTATTTT
CASSLGTRGDTQYF
>.|.|TRBV7-9|TRBJ1-4
TGTGCCAGCAGCCTAGTAGAAAAACTGTTTTTT
CASSLVEKLFF
>.|once|TRBV30|TRBJ2-1
TGTGCCTGGAGCCCAAAGGGACGGACGAATGAGCAGTTCTTC
CAWSPKGRTNEQFF
>TRBD2|once|TRBV6-5|TRBJ2-3
TGTGCCAGCGGGACTAGCGGGACAGATACGCAGTATTTT
CASGTSGTDTQYF
>TRBD2|.|TRBV5-4|TRBJ2-4
TGTGCCAGCAGCTTGGGAGTGGCGGGAGTAGACATTCAGTACTTC
CASSLGVAGVDIQYF
>TRBD2|once|TRBV7-8|TRBJ2-1
TGTGCCAGCACACGGACTAGCGGGAGTGGGTCCTACAATGAGCAGTTCTTC
CASTRTSGSGSYNEQFF
>.|.|TRBV10-3|TRBJ2-3
TGTGCCATCAGTGAGGCAATGACTACTAGCACAGATACGCAGTATTTT
CAISEAMTTSTDTQYF
>TRBD1|.|TRBV6-5|TRBJ1-1
TGTGCCAGCATCAACTCTGGGACAGGGGAGACTGAAGCTTTCTTT
CASINSGTGETEAFF
>TRBD2|.|TRBV7-2|TRBJ2-7
TGTGCCAGCAGCTTAGCGGGTGCGGGAGTTGCATACGAGCAGTACTTC
CASSLAGAGVAYEQYF
>.|.|TRBV19|TRBJ1-1
TGTGCCAGTAGTACTCTTCCTCCGAACACTGAAGCTTTCTTT
CASSTLPPNTEAFF
>TRBD2|few|TRBV7-9|TRBJ2-3
TGTGCCAGTGGGACTAGCGGGAACACAGATACGCAGTATTTT
CASGTSGNTDTQYF